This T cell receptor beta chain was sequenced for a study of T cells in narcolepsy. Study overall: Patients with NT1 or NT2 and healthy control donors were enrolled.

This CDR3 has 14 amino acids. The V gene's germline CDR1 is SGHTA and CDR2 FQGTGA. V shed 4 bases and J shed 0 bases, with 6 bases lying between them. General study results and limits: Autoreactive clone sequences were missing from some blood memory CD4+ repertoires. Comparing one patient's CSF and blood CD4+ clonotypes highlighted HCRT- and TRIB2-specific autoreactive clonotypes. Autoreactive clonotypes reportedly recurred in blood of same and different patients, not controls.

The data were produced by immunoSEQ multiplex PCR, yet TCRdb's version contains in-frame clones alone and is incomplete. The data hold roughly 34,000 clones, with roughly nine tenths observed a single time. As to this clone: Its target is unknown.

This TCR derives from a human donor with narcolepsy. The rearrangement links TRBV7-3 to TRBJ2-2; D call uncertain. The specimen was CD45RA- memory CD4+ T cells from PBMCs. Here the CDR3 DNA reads TGTGCCAGCAGCTCCAAGGCGAACACCGGGGAGCTGTTTTTT. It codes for CASSSKANTGELFF. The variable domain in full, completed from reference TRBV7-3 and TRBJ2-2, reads GAGVSQTPSNKVTEKGKYVELRCDPISGHTALYWYRQSLGQGPEFLIYFQGTGAADDSGLPNDRFFAVRPEGSVSTLKIQRTERGDSAVYLCASSSKANTGELFFGEGSRLTVL.